What follows are 26 T cell receptor beta chains derived from one specimen sequenced in a study of graft-versus-host responses after intestinal transplantation. Clones were sequenced by immunoSEQ multiplex PCR, and TCRdb holds only the in-frame ones, with some missing. There are around 92,000 clones in the sample; about 82% occur only once, and 1.4% to 1.5% lies in the top ten. Sequences were derived from PBMCs, sampled 255 days after intestinal transplant. All receptors derive from a human patient who received an intestinal transplant, so some T cells may come from the graft donor.

The V gene is TRBV27, the J gene TRBJ2-1; 9 nucleotides line up with TRBD2. This CDR3 region has 14 residues. Germline V lookup: CDR1 MNHEY, CDR2 SMNVEV (reference sequence). Unmatched junction bases numbered 8, after V lost 6 bases and J lost 8 bases. The CDR3, as DNA: TGTGCCAGCAGCTCAATAGCGGGGGTAGATGAGCAGTTCTTC. It specifies CASSSIAGVDEQFF.

The rearrangement uses TRBV7-9 and TRBJ2-7, with a tentative D call TRBD1 (6 bases). Germline-derived CDR1 and CDR2 are SEHNR and FQNEAQ (reference sequence). V was clipped by 5 bases and J by 3 bases, with 17 bases between them. This CDR3 spans 15 amino acids. The CDR3 DNA reads TGTGCCAGCAGCCCCAACCCCGGACAGATCTACGAGCAGTACTTC. Its translation: CASSPNPGQIYEQYF. The entire variable domain, with the rest obtained from reference TRBV7-9 and TRBJ2-7, is as follows: DTGVSQNPRHKITKRGQNVTFRCDPISEHNRLYWYRQTLGQGPEFLTYFQNEAQLEKSRLLSDRFSAERPKGSFSTLEIQRTEQGDSAMYLCASSPNPGQIYEQYFGPGTRLTVT.

This sequence joins TRBV6-4 and TRBJ2-7; D gene ambiguous. The CDR3 runs 14 residues. Germline lookup yields CDR1 MRHNA and CDR2 SNTAGT. The V gene lost 4 bases and the J gene lost 1 base, with 11 bases spanning the gap. The chain's CDR3 is CASSVDGGSYEQYF. CDR3 in DNA: TGTGCCAGCAGTGTGGACGGTGGGTCCTACGAGCAGTACTTC.

A word on this clone: One end of the junction fails to match germline, which may point to a read error. The chain combines TRBV2 with TRBJ2-1; D may match TRBD1 or TRBD2 (7 bases each). CDR1 and CDR2 from the germline V gene are SNHLY and FYNNEI. There are 16 residues in the CDR3. The DNA for the CDR3 is TGTGCCAGCAGAGCCGACAGGGCGGGGGATTACAGTGAGCAGTTCTTC. Protein: CASRADRAGDYSEQFF.

V is TRBV5-1 and J is TRBJ2-3; D gene uncertain. The germline V gene encodes CDR1 SGHRS and CDR2 YFSETQ. CDR3 length equals 15 residues. Between the trimmed V and J ends, which lost 4 bases and 7 bases, there was a span of 19 bases. CDR3 region: CASSPGVSLANTQYF. The CDR3 nucleotides read TGCGCCAGCAGCCCGGGCGTTAGCCTGGCAAATACGCAGTATTTT.

The rearrangement joins TRBV28 to TRBJ2-7, with a weak D call TRBD2 (6 bases). There are 15 residues in the CDR3. Trimming took off 6 bases at V and 5 bases at J, with 20 bases between the two ends. Germline V lookup: CDR1 MDHEN, CDR2 SYDVKM. CDR3 sequence (DNA): TGTGCCAGCAGCCCCAGACTAGTAAGTCAGAACGAGCAGTACTTC. It encodes CASSPRLVSQNEQYF.

This sequence joins TRBV28 and TRBJ1-2, with D maybe TRBD1 (5 bases). The V gene lost 3 bases and the J gene lost 6 bases, with 23 bases spanning the gap. This CDR3 is built from 17 residues. Germline CDR1 reads MDHEN; CDR2 reads SYDVKM. In nucleotides, the CDR3 is TGTGCCAGCAGTTTCGGTCTCTCCTTGAGGGGCCCCAATGGCTACACCTTC. Amino acid sequence: CASSFGLSLRGPNGYTF.

In its sample, this clone was seen a few times. This chain connects TRBV4-1 to TRBJ1-6; the match to TRBD1 covers 8 bases. The J segment lost 6 bases and the V segment lost 2 bases, leaving 6 bases of the junction unmatched. The CDR3 has 16 amino acids. The germline CDR1 and CDR2 sequences are MGHRA and YSYEKL. In DNA, the CDR3 is TGCGCCAGCAGCCAACCGACAGGGGCCCCTAATTCACCCCTCCACTTT. It translates to CASSQPTGAPNSPLHF.

The chain has TRBV30 and TRBJ2-1; D is perhaps TRBD1 or TRBD2 (5 bases each). Germline CDR1 is GTSNPN and CDR2 is SVGIG (reference sequence). This CDR3 comprises 15 residues. V dropped 5 bases and J dropped 5 bases, with 19 bases sitting between them. The CDR3 spells CAWAAPGADHNEQFF. The CDR3, as DNA: TGTGCCTGGGCTGCGCCCGGGGCTGACCACAATGAGCAGTTCTTC. Based on the CDR3 plus reference TRBV30 and TRBJ2-1, the full variable domain is SQTIHQWPATLVQPVGSPLSLECTVEGTSNPNLYWYRQAAGRGLQLLFYSVGIGQISSEVPQNLSASRPQDRQFILSSKKLLLSDSGFYLCAWAAPGADHNEQFFGPGTRLTVL.

The V and J genes are TRBV6-5 and TRBJ2-7, with 10 nucleotides matching TRBD2. The CDR3 extends over 16 amino acids. The V segment lost 0 bases and the J segment 5 bases; nucleotides outside the gene matches: 7. Germline lookup yields CDR1 MNHEY and CDR2 SVGAGI. As DNA, the CDR3 is TGTGCCAGCAGTTACTCGAAGCGGGGGGGCGTCGACGAGCAGTACTTC. As protein: CASSYSKRGGVDEQYF.

The rearrangement uses TRBV9 and TRBJ2-3; 14 bases map to TRBD2. Germline values: CDR1 SGDLS, CDR2 YYNGEE. Unmatched junction bases numbered 6, after V lost 3 bases and J lost 0 bases. This CDR3 has 18 amino acids. The CDR3 is CASSATGLAGVSTDTQYF. The CDR3 DNA reads as TGTGCCAGCAGCGCTACGGGACTAGCGGGAGTTAGCACAGATACGCAGTATTTT.

In this sample, this clone turned up a few times. This chain links TRBV10-3 with TRBJ1-1; D gene uncertain. The CDR3 length is 12 residues. CDR1 is ENHRY, CDR2 SYGVKD, per germline. V dropped 3 bases and J dropped 9 bases, with 11 bases sitting between them. The CDR3 DNA sequence: TGTGCCATCAGTGATAATGAGGGTAAAGCTTTCTTT. It translates to CAISDNEGKAFF.

J is TRBJ1-6 and V is TRBV29-1, with a possible D match to TRBD1 (5 bases). The CDR3 has 11 amino acids. The V gene's germline CDR1 is SQVTM and CDR2 ANQGSEA. The V end lost 2 bases, the J end lost 14 bases, and 10 bases lay between the germline ends. The CDR3, as DNA: TGCAGCGTTGAACAGGGAACCTCCCTCCACTTT. Translation gives CSVEQGTSLHF.

This rearrangement joins TRBV9 to TRBJ2-2; D is undetermined. The V end was cut by 0 bases, the J end by 2 bases, with 5 bases between. The CDR3 is 14 residues long. Germline V gene lookup returns CDR1 SGDLS and CDR2 YYNGEE. In nucleotides, the CDR3 is TGTGCCAGCAGCGTAGCCGGTAACACCGGGGAGCTGTTTTTT. This sequence encodes CASSVAGNTGELFF.

The chain joins TRBV2 to TRBJ2-4, with TRBD2 as a possible D gene (5 bases). The V gene's germline CDR1 is SNHLY and CDR2 FYNNEI. The V end lost 7 bases, the J end lost 0 bases, and 13 bases lay between the germline ends. The CDR3 length is 15 residues. CDR3 in DNA: TGTGCCAGCACTGACCTGGACTTAGCCAAAAACATTCAGTACTTC. Translation: CASTDLDLAKNIQYF.

This clone has a single count. The rearrangement links TRBV7-2 to TRBJ2-5; TRBD1 agrees at 8 bases. Germline CDR1 reads SGHTA; CDR2 reads FQGNSA. This CDR3 has 14 amino acids. Trimming cost V 5 bases and J 5 bases; bases outside gene matches: 7. CDR3 residues: CASSPRGRRETQYF. CDR3 bases: TGTGCCAGCAGCCCCAGGGGGCGCAGGGAGACCCAGTACTTC.

This clone was seen only a few times. The rearrangement joins TRBV5-6 to TRBJ1-2; 9 bases map to TRBD1. The CDR3 consists of 15 residues. The germline V gene has CDR1 SGHDT and CDR2 YYEEEE. The J segment lost 4 bases and the V segment lost 0 bases, leaving 4 bases of the junction unmatched. The CDR3 sequence is CASSLGQGDFYGYTF. CDR3 bases: TGTGCCAGCAGCTTGGGACAGGGGGATTTCTATGGCTACACCTTC.

The chain employs TRBV15 and TRBJ1-3; 12 bases fit TRBD1. J was trimmed by 11 bases and V by 1 base; bases with no gene match: 9. The CDR3 length is 16 residues. From germline, CDR1 is LNHNV and CDR2 YYDKDF (reference sequence). The CDR3 sequence is CATSRVVGTGGSAIYF. The CDR3 DNA reads as TGTGCCACCAGCAGAGTAGTGGGGACAGGGGGCTCGGCCATATATTTT.

The rearrangement joins TRBV11-2 to TRBJ2-3; the D is unclear. CDR1 SGHAT and CDR2 FQNNGV come from the germline V gene. The V end lost 1 base, the J end lost 4 bases, and 9 bases lay between the germline ends. The CDR3 is 14 amino acids. The CDR3 DNA sequence: TGTGCCAGCAGCTTAGCTGGGGTGTCAGATACGCAGTATTTT. Translating gives CASSLAGVSDTQYF.

This clone was counted only a few times. This rearrangement joins TRBV2 to TRBJ2-3; D is unclear. V lost 3 bases, J lost 6 bases, and 10 bases lay in between. The CDR3 loop spans 13 amino acids. In germline, CDR1 is SNHLY, CDR2 FYNNEI. The CDR3 bases are TGTGCCAGCAGTGAGATTAGGGCCGATACGCAGTATTTT. Protein product: CASSEIRADTQYF.

This rearrangement joins TRBV28 to TRBJ2-1; 8 positions agree with TRBD2. In germline, CDR1 is MDHEN, CDR2 SYDVKM. The CDR3 has 16 residues. J lost 6 bases, V lost 3 bases, and 10 bases had no gene match. The CDR3 DNA reads as TGTGCCAGCAGTTTCCCCTATAGCGGGACCGCCAATGAGCAGTTCTTC. Protein: CASSFPYSGTANEQFF.

The J gene is TRBJ1-6, the V gene TRBV28; D might be TRBD1 (6 bases). The ends were cut back, 5 bases at V and 7 bases at J, with 12 bases in the middle. This CDR3 is 14 amino acids long. CDR1 and CDR2 (germline): MDHEN, SYDVKM. The CDR3 reads CASSPDRTNSPLHF. CDR3 sequence (DNA): TGTGCCAGCAGTCCCGACAGGACGAATTCACCCCTCCACTTT.

This chain uses TRBV28 with TRBJ1-3; 9 nucleotides align to TRBD1. The V gene's germline CDR1 is MDHEN and CDR2 SYDVKM. The CDR3 length is 16 residues. Trimming cost V 3 bases and J 4 bases; bases outside gene matches: 7. CDR3 sequence: CASSLPGQGTGNTIYF. CDR3 DNA sequence: TGTGCCAGCAGTTTGCCGGGACAGGGAACCGGAAACACCATATATTTT.

This chain links TRBV6-1 with TRBJ1-2, with 7 bases identical to TRBD1. Germline CDR1 is MNHNS and CDR2 is SASEGT. V lost 1 base to trimming and J lost 4 bases; unmatched junction nucleotides: 9. CDR3 size: 16 residues. CDR3 nucleotide sequence: TGTGCCAGCAGTGAAGGGGGACAGCCATCCGGCTATGGCTACACCTTC. This gives the protein CASSEGGQPSGYGYTF.

This chain connects TRBV5-6 to TRBJ2-2; D perhaps matches TRBD2 (6 bases). V was clipped by 4 bases and J by 5 bases, with 12 bases between them. The germline V gene has CDR1 SGHDT and CDR2 YYEEEE. The CDR3 consists of 14 residues. The CDR3 spells CASSPGLLTGELFF. The CDR3 DNA reads as TGTGCCAGCAGCCCGGGACTTCTAACCGGGGAGCTGTTTTTT.

With regard to this clone: At one boundary the junction diverges from the germline segment, which might be a read error. The V call is TRBV6-1, the J call TRBJ2-1; TRBD2 matches at 7 bases. This CDR3 contains 16 residues. In germline, CDR1 is MNHNS, CDR2 SASEGT. CDR3 sequence reads: CASSATSVSSYNGQFF. The CDR3 DNA sequence: TGTGCCAGCAGTGCCACTAGCGTTAGCTCCTACAATGGGCAGTTCTTC.